The clone carrying this TCR beta chain was observed once. Clones were read by immunoSEQ multiplex PCR, and TCRdb kept only the in-frame ones, dropping some. Of around 140,000 clones listed, 85% to 95% are singletons. The entry originates in a study of T cell responses to AZD1222 COVID-19 vaccine. There are 16 residues in the CDR3. With V trimmed by 0 bases and J by 8 bases, 6 bases remained unmatched. Germline CDR1 is SGDLS and CDR2 is YYNGEE. The specimen comprised peripheral blood, sampled 28 days after the second AZD1222 dose. The chain couples TRBV9 to TRBJ2-1, with 12 bases lining up with TRBD2. The TCR sequence derives from an adult who received the AZD1222 COVID-19 vaccine. CDR3 sequence: CASSVGTSGTYDEQFF. The CDR3 region has the DNA TGTGCCAGCAGCGTAGGGACTAGCGGGACATACGATGAGCAGTTCTTC.